This TCR beta chain was sequenced during a study of blood T cell repertoires in COVID-19 (dated by TCRdb to the early 2020s). About the study as a whole: The collaborator samples originated in the United States, Italy and Spain and spanned the acute and convalescent phases of COVID-19. Nearly every sample came with metadata listing a de-identified subject ID, COVID-19 status, age in years and sex. The dataset comprised deeply sampled blood TCRbeta repertoires from subjects exposed to, actively infected with, or recovered from COVID-19. Samples came from the ongoing ImmuneRACE study (first 160 participants) plus 1,254 subjects from 6 global collaborators. Where HLA class I and class II types were available, the types were taken from metadata supplied by the sample provider, not from assay-based typing. The material from the prospective study consisted of cDNA or gDNA derived from T cells, B-cell-depleted T cells, or PBMCs. The repertoires were released in a freely available public database meant as a resource for research on the immune response to SARS-CoV-2. The full study reports these points: Clinical and demographic metadata were provided uncurated, with the amount varying by source and participant.

Each collaborating institution followed its own protocols to collect whole blood in K2EDTA tubes. Collaborator samples were shipped for TCRbeta analysis as frozen whole blood, isolated PBMCs, or DNA extracted from either sample type. TCRbeta CDR3 regions were amplified from genomic DNA using the immunoSEQ Assay, a bias-controlled multiplex PCR. The authors' analysis ran thus. The number of nucleated cells in each sample was estimated by amplification of reference gene primers within the assay. Sequence reads were collapsed and filtered to measure the absolute abundance of every unique TCRbeta CDR3 rearrangement. For each sample, productive Simpson clonality was calculated as the square root of Simpson's diversity index across productive rearrangements. TCRdb took this table from immuneACCESS and kept in-frame rearrangements with V and J called. Such tables lack part of the clones; where checked against another copy, unresolved V genes explain under half of the gap, and the rest is unexplained. The V and J calls and clone size are taken from that table; D and trimming were inferred from the DNA. The sample data list 130,000 to 150,000 clones, and around 90% of these were observed just once. The top ten clones comprise 1.5% to 2% of the sample.

A few counts support this clone. Its binding antigen is unknown. Qualities for individual bases were not recorded, and no much larger clone is one base off. Based on the germline V gene, the CDR1 and CDR2 sequences are SGHRS and YFSETQ. From the cysteine up to the phenylalanine, the CDR3 has a length of 15 residues. Solely the CDR3 DNA is kept, with 45 bases framed from the first base. Between the V and J ends, shortened by 3 bases and 0 bases respectively, the junction contains 12 bases. The rearranged segments are TRBV5-1 and TRBJ1-1, with TRBD1 perhaps the D gene, on 6 matching bases. This TCR was recovered from a man between 65 and 85 years old with acute or convalescent COVID-19. Sequenced sample: peripheral blood. The nucleotide sequence reads as follows: TGCGCCAGCAGCTACGCCGGGACACTGAACACTGAAGCTTTCTTT. It specifies CASSYAGTLNTEAFF.